One and the same sample provided the 32 T cell receptor beta chains below, sequenced in a study of CD8+CD57+ T cells in acquired aplastic anemia. TCR beta VDJ combinations and CDR3 sequences were profiled from genomic DNA. TCRdb recomputed calls from the reads with MiXCR, one row per CDR3 protein. The data show 300,000 or so distinct CDR3 sequences, with 55% to 65% seen just once and roughly 8% held by the top ten. Specimen: sorted CD4+, CD8+, or CD8+CD57+ T cells (not recorded which) from PBMCs. The receptors come from a human donor with severe aplastic anemia or a healthy control (not recorded which).

Turning to this clonotype: One end of the junction varies from germline; a read error may be responsible. This chain joins TRBV2 and TRBJ2-2; tentatively, D is TRBD1 (6 bases). Germline-derived CDR1 and CDR2 are SNHLY and FYNNEI. The CDR3 runs to 13 residues. The CDR3 region is CASSQDSPGEPFF. The CDR3 DNA follows: TGTGCCAGCAGTCAGGACAGTCCCGGGGAGCCGTTTTTT.

The gene calls are TRBV20-1 and TRBJ2-5; D might be TRBD1 (6 bases). The CDR3 covers 14 residues. Trimming shortened V by 5 bases and J by 1 base, and 14 bases separated the two germline ends. The germline CDR1 and CDR2 sequences are DFQATT and SNEGSKA (reference sequence). The CDR3 DNA follows: TGCAGTGCTTACCGGACAGCTACCCAAGAGACCCAGTACTTC. Encoded protein: CSAYRTATQETQYF.

Regarding this clonotype: This sequence may be a read error, since a much larger clone differs from it by one base. V and J are TRBV5-1 and TRBJ2-3, with 13 bases aligning to TRBD2. Germline trimming cut 2 bases from V and 2 bases from J; bases unmatched to any gene: 2. CDR1 is SGHRS and CDR2 is YFSETQ in the germline V gene. The CDR3 length is 16 residues. CDR3 bases: TGCGCCAGCAGCTTTGGGACTAGCGGGATCACAGATACGCAGTATTTT. This gives the protein CASSFGTSGITDTQYF.

Notes on this clonotype: The junction differs from germline at one of its ends, possibly a read error. This chain's CDR3 is CASSYSSGGNTGELFF. In DNA form, the CDR3 reads TGTGCCAGCAGTTACTCGTCGGGAGGCAACACCGGGGAGCTGTTTTTT. This chain connects TRBV6-4 to TRBJ2-2, with 7 bases matching TRBD2. The CDR3 is 16 residues long. From germline, CDR1 is MRHNA and CDR2 SNTAGT.

This chain joins TRBV6-1 and TRBJ2-3; 12 positions agree with TRBD2. The CDR3 length is 16 residues. The V gene end was trimmed by 4 bases and the J gene end by 6 bases; junction bases not matched to a gene: 8. The germline V gene has CDR1 MNHNS and CDR2 SASEGT. The CDR3 nucleotides are TGTGCCAGCAGTGGCCCCGGGACTAGCGGGTTGGATACGCAGTATTTT. Translating it yields CASSGPGTSGLDTQYF.

This chain connects TRBV6-1 to TRBJ2-4; 8 bases agree with TRBD1. This CDR3 has 15 residues. The V and J ends lost 6 bases and 3 bases, in that order; junction bases with no gene match: 7. Germline V gene sequence: CDR1 MNHNS, CDR2 SASEGT. The CDR3 sequence is CASSGTGRFKNIQYF. In nucleotides, the CDR3 is TGTGCCAGCAGCGGGACAGGAAGATTCAAAAACATTCAGTACTTC.

V is TRBV20-1 and J is TRBJ1-3; D ambiguous. The V end lost 0 bases, the J end lost 4 bases, and 7 bases lay between the germline ends. The germline gives CDR1 DFQATT, CDR2 SNEGSKA (reference sequence). CDR3 length equals 13 residues. CDR3 nucleotides: TGCAGTGCTAGAGATAGGAGGGGAAACACCATATATTTT. Protein sequence: CSARDRRGNTIYF.

The chain has TRBV7-3 and TRBJ1-1; the D is unclear. V was shortened by 1 base and J by 0 bases, with 9 bases between the two germline ends. CDR3 length: 15 amino acids. From germline, CDR1 is SGHTA and CDR2 FQGTGA. This chain's CDR3 is CASSLIGALNTEAFF. CDR3 DNA sequence: TGTGCCAGCAGCTTAATTGGAGCTTTGAACACTGAAGCTTTCTTT.

The chain joins TRBV20-1 to TRBJ2-3; TRBD2 matches 11 bases. The germline V gene encodes CDR1 DFQATT and CDR2 SNEGSKA (reference sequence). V gave up 1 base and J gave up 0 bases; unmatched junction bases: 9. This CDR3 region has 18 residues. The CDR3: CSARGDGSGGASTDTQYF. The DNA for the CDR3 is TGCAGTGCTAGAGGGGATGGTAGCGGGGGGGCGAGCACAGATACGCAGTATTTT.

This clonotype has a count of ten or more. The chain employs TRBV29-1 and TRBJ1-4; D gene uncertain. The CDR3 length is 12 residues. The germline V gene encodes CDR1 SQVTM and CDR2 ANQGSEA. V shed 7 bases and J shed 5 bases, with 11 bases lying between them. The DNA of the CDR3 is TGCAGCGGAGGTGATGGGAATGAAAAACTGTTTTTT. Residues: CSGGDGNEKLFF.

Ten or more counts support this clonotype. The V call is TRBV6-5, the J call TRBJ2-4, with D unclear. The CDR3 covers 13 residues. The V gene lost 6 bases and the J gene lost 0 bases, with 6 bases spanning the gap. Per the germline V gene, CDR1 is MNHEY and CDR2 is SVGAGI. The CDR3 DNA follows: TGTGCCAGCAGGGATCTAGCCAAAAACATTCAGTACTTC. Protein sequence: CASRDLAKNIQYF.

There are many counts of this clonotype. The gene calls are TRBV19 and TRBJ1-1; maybe TRBD1 (5 bases). The CDR3 contains 15 residues. Germline V gene data show CDR1 as LNHDA and CDR2 as SQIVND (reference sequence). Trimming cost V 6 bases and J 0 bases, with 14 bases left between them. CDR3 sequence: CASRWSQGMNTEAFF. The DNA of the CDR3 is TGTGCCAGTAGGTGGAGTCAGGGAATGAACACTGAAGCTTTCTTT.

This clonotype was observed at least ten times. The chain is built from TRBV5-1 and TRBJ1-2; D gene unclear. CDR3 size: 15 residues. Deletions cut 0 bases from V and 1 base from J, with 10 bases between. Germline V CDR1 and CDR2: SGHRS, YFSETQ. The CDR3 spells CASSLAGIYNYGYTF. The CDR3 DNA reads as TGCGCCAGCAGCTTGGCCGGGATCTATAACTATGGCTACACCTTC.

V usage is TRBV7-8 and J usage is TRBJ1-5, with TRBD1 matching 7 bases. V lost 6 bases to trimming and J lost 4 bases; unmatched junction nucleotides: 6. The germline gives CDR1 SGHVS, CDR2 FQNEAQ. The CDR3 runs 14 residues. The CDR3 DNA sequence: TGTGCCAGCAGGCCAGGGGGTGTGAATCAGCCCCAGCATTTT. This translates into CASRPGGVNQPQHF.

J is TRBJ2-1 and V is TRBV19, with D perhaps TRBD2 (6 bases). Germline V gene lookup returns CDR1 LNHDA and CDR2 SQIVND (reference sequence). The CDR3 sequence is 13 residues long. Trimming cost V 6 bases and J 1 base, with 7 bases left between them. CDR3 sequence (DNA): TGTGCCAGTAGAGGGACTTCCTACAATGAGCAGTTCTTC. Translated, it gives CASRGTSYNEQFF. Supplemented by reference TRBV19 and TRBJ2-1, the full variable domain reads DGGITQSPKYLFRKEGQNVTLSCEQNLNHDAMYWYRQDPGQGLRLIYYSQIVNDFQKGDIAEGYSVSREKKESFPLTVTSAQKNPTAFYLCASRGTSYNEQFFGPGTRLTVL.

Notes on this clonotype: Germline and junction disagree at one end, which may indicate a read error. The V and J genes are TRBV4-3 and TRBJ1-2; weak D call: TRBD1 (6 bases). The CDR3 sequence is 15 residues long. Germline assignment: CDR1 LGHNA and CDR2 YSLEER. CDR3 sequence (DNA): TGCGCCAGCAGCCAAGATCGGACAGTTAACTATGGCCACACCTTC. It is translated as CASSQDRTVNYGHTF.

This clonotype was seen a handful of times. At one boundary the junction diverges from the germline segment, which might be a read error. The V and J genes are TRBV7-7 and TRBJ2-7, with D perhaps TRBD2 (5 bases). CDR1 is SSHAT, CDR2 FNYEAQ, per germline (reference sequence). This CDR3 has 14 amino acids. CDR3 in amino acids: CASSRATEGSEQYF. The CDR3 DNA follows: TGTGCTAGCAGCCGAGCGACGGAAGGGAGCGAGCAGTACTTC.

This clonotype appeared many times. The chain combines TRBV12-3 or TRBV12-4 with TRBJ2-1; D is unresolved. This CDR3 spans 15 amino acids. The V and J ends lost 1 base and 0 bases respectively, with 7 bases between them. The CDR3 nucleotides read TGTGCCAGCAGTTTAGGCCAGTCCTCCTACAATGAGCAGTTCTTC. Translating it yields CASSLGQSSYNEQFF.

This clonotype was counted a few times. A much larger clone lies one base from this, so it may be a read error. This chain connects TRBV6-5 to TRBJ1-6; 7 nucleotides line up with TRBD1. CDR3 size: 17 residues. The junction had 13 bases not matched to a gene; V was cut back by 4 bases and J by 7 bases. Germline CDR1 MNHEY, CDR2 SVGAGI. The CDR3 is CASSCRTTGLKNSPLHF. CDR3 bases: TGTGCCAGCAGTTGCCGGACGACAGGGCTTAAAAATTCACCCCTCCACTTT.

DNA for the CDR3: TGCAGCGTTGAAGAGTGGGGGCAATCTGGGGCCAACGTCCTGACTTTC. It encodes CSVEEWGQSGANVLTF. The V gene is TRBV29-1, the J gene TRBJ2-6; TRBD1 is a possible D gene (6 bases). Trimming removed 0 bases from V and 1 base from J, with 10 bases in between. CDR1 SQVTM and CDR2 ANQGSEA come from the germline V gene. The CDR3 consists of 16 residues. The variable domain in full, with the rest retrieved from reference TRBV29-1 and TRBJ2-6, is SAVISQKPSRDICQRGTSLTIQCQVDSQVTMMFWYRQQPGQSLTLIATANQGSEATYESGFVIDKFPISRPNLTFSTLTVSNMSPEDSSIYLCSVEEWGQSGANVLTFGAGSRLTVL.

This CDR3 is CSARAVPRGGYTF. The CDR3 DNA reads TGCAGTGCTAGAGCGGTGCCCCGAGGGGGCTACACCTTC. V is TRBV20-1 and J is TRBJ1-2; no reliable D call. The germline CDR1 and CDR2 sequences are DFQATT and SNEGSKA (reference sequence). Trimming removed 1 base at V and 8 bases at J, with 14 bases between. The CDR3 spans 13 residues.

This clonotype was picked up many times. The chain uses TRBV7-3 and TRBJ2-5; D unclear. Germline CDR1 SGHTA, CDR2 FQGTGA. The CDR3 covers 14 residues. Trimming removed 2 bases from V and 4 bases from J, with 11 bases in between. This CDR3 is CASSLDPVRETQYF. The DNA for the CDR3 is TGTGCCAGCAGCTTAGATCCAGTCAGAGAGACCCAGTACTTC. Filled out from reference TRBV7-3 and TRBJ2-5, the complete variable domain reads GAGVSQTPSNKVTEKGKYVELRCDPISGHTALYWYRQSLGQGPEFLIYFQGTGAADDSGLPNDRFFAVRPEGSVSTLKIQRTERGDSAVYLCASSLDPVRETQYFGPGTRLLVL.

This clonotype has only a few counts. The V gene is TRBV28, the J gene TRBJ1-4; D unresolved. The CDR3 sequence is 16 residues long. V dropped 7 bases and J dropped 7 bases, with 22 bases sitting between them. The V gene's germline CDR1 is MDHEN and CDR2 SYDVKM. The CDR3 sequence: CASIRGSWAPTEKLFF. In DNA form, the CDR3 reads TGTGCCAGCATTCGTGGTAGTTGGGCCCCCACTGAAAAACTGTTTTTT.

The V call is TRBV20-1, the J call TRBJ2-4, with 9 bases matching TRBD1. The CDR3 consists of 16 residues. V dropped 0 bases and J dropped 2; count of bases not matched to a gene: 5. Germline values: CDR1 DFQATT, CDR2 SNEGSKA (reference sequence). The CDR3 coding sequence is TGCAGTGCTAGAGATGGGGGGACAGGGACCAAAAACATTCAGTACTTC. The encoded protein is CSARDGGTGTKNIQYF.

V is TRBV12-3 or TRBV12-4 and J is TRBJ2-5, with D unclear. The CDR3 contains 12 residues. Deletions cut 3 bases from V and 5 bases from J, with 7 bases between. Here the CDR3 reads CASSFQGETQYF. For the CDR3, the DNA is TGTGCCAGCAGTTTCCAAGGGGAGACCCAGTACTTC.

A single count supports this clonotype. The J gene is TRBJ2-1, the V gene TRBV24-1; no firm D call. V was cut by 2 bases and J by 5 bases, with 12 bases left in between. This CDR3 has 15 amino acids. Germline lookup yields CDR1 KGHDR and CDR2 SFDVKD. The CDR3 sequence: CATSDSGPGDNEQFF. The CDR3 nucleotides read TGTGCCACCAGTGATTCGGGCCCTGGAGACAATGAGCAGTTCTTC.

Comment on this clonotype: Being one base from a much bigger clone, this may be a read error. The chain joins TRBV6-5 to TRBJ2-7, with D possibly being TRBD1 or TRBD2 (5 bases each). V was trimmed by 6 bases and J by 9 bases, leaving 21 bases between them. The CDR3 spans 14 residues. Germline V CDR1 and CDR2: MNHEY, SVGAGI. CDR3 nucleotides: TGTGCCAGCAGAGTCGGGACGGTGGGAATGGCGCAGTACTTC. This gives the protein CASRVGTVGMAQYF.

The rearrangement joins TRBV7-3 to TRBJ2-5, with D maybe TRBD1 (5 bases). The length of the CDR3 is 12 residues. Germline CDR1 is SGHTA and CDR2 is FQGTGA. Trimming pared 8 bases from V and 5 bases from J, leaving 12 bases between. The CDR3: CASEKGSETQYF. For the CDR3, the DNA is TGTGCCAGCGAGAAGGGGTCGGAGACCCAGTACTTC.

The chain carries TRBV29-1 and TRBJ1-2, with a possible D match to TRBD1 (6 bases). Between the trimmed V and J ends, which lost 6 bases and 6 bases, there was a span of 20 bases. CDR1 is SQVTM and CDR2 is ANQGSEA in the germline V gene. CDR3 length equals 14 residues. The DNA of the CDR3 is TGCAGCGTGGGGGGGAGGGGGGCCCGCCATGGCTACACCTTC. Residues: CSVGGRGARHGYTF.

This sequence joins TRBV10-3 and TRBJ1-6, with D possibly being TRBD1 (5 bases). Trimming removed 6 bases from V and 19 bases from J, with 22 bases in between. The germline gives CDR1 ENHRY, CDR2 SYGVKD. The CDR3 has 13 amino acids. CDR3 nucleotide sequence: TGTGCCATCAGAGGGGATGGTAATTCACCCGTGCACTTT. This sequence encodes CAIRGDGNSPVHF.

The V and J genes are TRBV9 and TRBJ2-1, with D possibly called TRBD1 or TRBD2 (6 bases each). This CDR3 has 14 amino acids. V was shortened by 0 bases and J by 7 bases, with 11 bases between the two germline ends. Looked up from germline, CDR1 is SGDLS and CDR2 is YYNGEE. CDR3 DNA: TGTGCCAGCAGCGTAGGGGGGGCGTCGAATGAGCAGTTCTTC. It codes for CASSVGGASNEQFF.

The DNA for the CDR3 is TGTGCCAGCAGCTTAACGGAGGTCAACAATCAGCCCCAGCATTTT. This gives the protein CASSLTEVNNQPQHF. V and J are TRBV7-2 and TRBJ1-5; the D is unclear. Trimming left V 2 bases short and J 3 bases short, with 11 bases between. The CDR3 extends over 15 amino acids. Germline loops: CDR1 SGHTA, CDR2 FQGNSA.